This TCR beta chain was observed in a study of T cell responses to AZD1222 COVID-19 vaccine. Study-wide points: Among the donors, most were white British and more were female, and clonal diversity was possibly underestimated.

Trimming took off 3 bases at V and 9 bases at J, with 9 bases between the two ends. The CDR3 totals 13 residues. The germline CDR1 and CDR2 sequences are MNHNS and SASEGT. Assay: immunoSEQ multiplex PCR; the TCRdb copy retains only in-frame clones and omits some. This sample has about 100,000 clones; around 90% occur once, and the top ten carry around 1.7%. Concerning this clone itself: The antigen remains unidentified.

The source material was peripheral blood, sampled on day 0 of AZD1222 vaccination. This receptor was identified in an adult in good health. The rearrangement uses TRBV6-1 and TRBJ1-6, with no clear D. The CDR3 is CASSESESSPLHF. For the CDR3, the DNA is TGTGCCAGCAGTGAGTCGGAGAGTTCACCCCTCCACTTT.